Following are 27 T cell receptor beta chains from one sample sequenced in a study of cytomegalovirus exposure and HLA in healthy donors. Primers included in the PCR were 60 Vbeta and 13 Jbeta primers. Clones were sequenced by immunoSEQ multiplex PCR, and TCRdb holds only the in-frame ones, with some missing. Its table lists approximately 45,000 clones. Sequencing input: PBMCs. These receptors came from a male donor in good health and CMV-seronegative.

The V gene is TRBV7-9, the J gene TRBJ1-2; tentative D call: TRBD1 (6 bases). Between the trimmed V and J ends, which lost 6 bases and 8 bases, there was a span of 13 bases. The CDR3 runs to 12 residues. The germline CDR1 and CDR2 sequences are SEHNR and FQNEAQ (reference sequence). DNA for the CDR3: TGTGCCAGCAGTTGGGAGGGGGTCGGCTACACCTTC. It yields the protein CASSWEGVGYTF.

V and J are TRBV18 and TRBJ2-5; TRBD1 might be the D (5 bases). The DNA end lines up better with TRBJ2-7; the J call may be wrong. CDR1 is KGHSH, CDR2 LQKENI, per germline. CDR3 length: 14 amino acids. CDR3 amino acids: CASSPRQGTYEQYF. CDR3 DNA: TGTGCCAGCTCACCACGCCAGGGCACCTACGAGCAGTACTTC.

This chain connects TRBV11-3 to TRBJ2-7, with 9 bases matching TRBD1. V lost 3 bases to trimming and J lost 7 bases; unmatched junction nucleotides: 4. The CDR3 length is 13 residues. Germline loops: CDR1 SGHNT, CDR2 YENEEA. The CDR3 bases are TGTGCCAGCAGCTTGGGGACAGGGCAGGAGCAGTACTTC. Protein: CASSLGTGQEQYF.

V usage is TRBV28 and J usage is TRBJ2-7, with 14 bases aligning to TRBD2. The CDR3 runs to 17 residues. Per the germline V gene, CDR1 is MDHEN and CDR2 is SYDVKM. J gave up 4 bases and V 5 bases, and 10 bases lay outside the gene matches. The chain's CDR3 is CASSPPGLAGGRYEQYF. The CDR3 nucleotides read TGTGCCAGCAGTCCCCCCGGACTAGCGGGAGGAAGATACGAGCAGTACTTC. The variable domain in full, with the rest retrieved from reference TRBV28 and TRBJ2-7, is DVKVTQSSRYLVKRTGEKVFLECVQDMDHENMFWYRQDPGLGLRLIYFSYDVKMKEKGDIPEGYSVSREKKERFSLILESASTNQTSMYLCASSPPGLAGGRYEQYFGPGTRLTVT.

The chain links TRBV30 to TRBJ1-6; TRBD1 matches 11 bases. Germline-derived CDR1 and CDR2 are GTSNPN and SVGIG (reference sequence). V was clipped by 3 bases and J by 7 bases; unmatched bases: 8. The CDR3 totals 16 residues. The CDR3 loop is CAWRSGDRGDNSPLHF. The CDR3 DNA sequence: TGTGCCTGGAGGTCGGGGGACAGGGGGGACAATTCACCCCTCCACTTT. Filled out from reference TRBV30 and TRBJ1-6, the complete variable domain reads SQTIHQWPATLVQPVGSPLSLECTVEGTSNPNLYWYRQAAGRGLQLLFYSVGIGQISSEVPQNLSASRPQDRQFILSSKKLLLSDSGFYLCAWRSGDRGDNSPLHFGNGTRLTVT.

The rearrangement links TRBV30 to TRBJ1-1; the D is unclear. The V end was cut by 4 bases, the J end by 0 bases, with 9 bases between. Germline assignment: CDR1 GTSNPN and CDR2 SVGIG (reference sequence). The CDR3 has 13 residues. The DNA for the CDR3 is TGTGCCTGGAACGTGCAGGTGAACACTGAAGCTTTCTTT. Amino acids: CAWNVQVNTEAFF.

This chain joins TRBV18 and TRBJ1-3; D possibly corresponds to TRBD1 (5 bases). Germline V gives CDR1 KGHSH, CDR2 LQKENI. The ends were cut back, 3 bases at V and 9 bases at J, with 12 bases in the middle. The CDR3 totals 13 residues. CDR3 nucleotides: TGTGCCAGCTCACCCGACAGAGCAACCACCATATATTTT. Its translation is CASSPDRATTIYF.

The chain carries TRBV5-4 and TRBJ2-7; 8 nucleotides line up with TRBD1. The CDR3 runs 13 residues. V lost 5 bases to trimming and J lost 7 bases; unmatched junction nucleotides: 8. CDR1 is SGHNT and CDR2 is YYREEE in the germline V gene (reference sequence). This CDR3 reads CASSSGTGLEQYF. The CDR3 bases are TGTGCCAGCAGTTCCGGGACAGGTCTAGAGCAGTACTTC. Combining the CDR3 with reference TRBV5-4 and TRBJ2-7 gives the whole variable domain ETGVTQSPTHLIKTRGQQVTLRCSSQSGHNTVSWYQQALGQGPQFIFQYYREEENGRGNFPPRFSGLQFPNYSSELNVNALELDDSALYLCASSSGTGLEQYFGPGTRLTVT.

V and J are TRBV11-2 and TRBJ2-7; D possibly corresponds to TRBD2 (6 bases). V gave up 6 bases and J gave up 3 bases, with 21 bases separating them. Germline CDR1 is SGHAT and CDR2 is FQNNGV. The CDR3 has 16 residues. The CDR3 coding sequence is TGTGCCAGCAGTCTTATGGGGGGAACATTTGGCTACGAGCAGTACTTC. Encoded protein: CASSLMGGTFGYEQYF.

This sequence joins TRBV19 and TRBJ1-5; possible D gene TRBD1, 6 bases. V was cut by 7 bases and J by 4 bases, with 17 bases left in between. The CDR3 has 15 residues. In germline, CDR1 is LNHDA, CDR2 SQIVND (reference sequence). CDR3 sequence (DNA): TGTGCCAGTAAGTTGAACGGACAGTCGAATCAGCCCCAGCATTTT. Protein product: CASKLNGQSNQPQHF.

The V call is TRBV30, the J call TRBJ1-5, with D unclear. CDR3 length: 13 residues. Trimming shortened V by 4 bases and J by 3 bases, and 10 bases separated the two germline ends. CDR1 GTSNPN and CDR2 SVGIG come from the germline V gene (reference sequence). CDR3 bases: TGTGCCTGGAACAACAGTCCCAATCAGCCCCAGCATTTT. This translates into CAWNNSPNQPQHF.

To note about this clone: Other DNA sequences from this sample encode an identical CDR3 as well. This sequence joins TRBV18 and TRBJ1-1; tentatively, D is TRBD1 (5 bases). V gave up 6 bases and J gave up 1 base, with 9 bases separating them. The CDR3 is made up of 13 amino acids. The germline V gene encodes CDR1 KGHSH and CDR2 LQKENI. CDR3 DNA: TGTGCCAGCTCGACGACAGCGAACACTGAAGCTTTCTTT. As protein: CASSTTANTEAFF.

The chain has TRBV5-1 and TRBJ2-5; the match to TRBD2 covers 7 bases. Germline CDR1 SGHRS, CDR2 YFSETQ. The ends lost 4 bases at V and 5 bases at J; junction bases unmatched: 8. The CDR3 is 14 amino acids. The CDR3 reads CASSDSRRGETQYF. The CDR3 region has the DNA TGCGCCAGCAGCGATAGTAGGCGGGGGGAGACCCAGTACTTC.

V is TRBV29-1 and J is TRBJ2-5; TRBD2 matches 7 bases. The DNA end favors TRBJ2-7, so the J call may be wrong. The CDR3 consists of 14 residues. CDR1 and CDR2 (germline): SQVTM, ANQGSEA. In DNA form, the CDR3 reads TGCAGCGTCACCGGGGAGGGTCTCTCCTACGAGCAGTACTTC. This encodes CSVTGEGLSYEQYF.

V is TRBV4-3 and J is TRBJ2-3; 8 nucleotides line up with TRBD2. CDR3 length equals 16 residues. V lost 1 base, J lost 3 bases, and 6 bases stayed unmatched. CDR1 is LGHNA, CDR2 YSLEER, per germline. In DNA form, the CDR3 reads TGCGCCAGCAGCCAAGCCGGGAGCGGGAGAACAGATACGCAGTATTTT. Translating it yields CASSQAGSGRTDTQYF.

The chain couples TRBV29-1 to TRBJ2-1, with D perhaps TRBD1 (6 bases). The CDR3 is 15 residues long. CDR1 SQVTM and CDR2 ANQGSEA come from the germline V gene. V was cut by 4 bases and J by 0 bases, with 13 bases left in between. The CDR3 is CSVVGQHSSYNEQFF. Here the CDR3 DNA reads TGCAGCGTTGTAGGACAGCATAGCTCCTACAATGAGCAGTTCTTC.

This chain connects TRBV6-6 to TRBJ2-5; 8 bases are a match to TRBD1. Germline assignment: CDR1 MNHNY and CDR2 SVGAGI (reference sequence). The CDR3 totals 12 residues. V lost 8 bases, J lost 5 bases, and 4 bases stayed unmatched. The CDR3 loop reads CASQGAGETQYF. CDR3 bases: TGTGCCAGCCAGGGGGCCGGTGAGACCCAGTACTTC.

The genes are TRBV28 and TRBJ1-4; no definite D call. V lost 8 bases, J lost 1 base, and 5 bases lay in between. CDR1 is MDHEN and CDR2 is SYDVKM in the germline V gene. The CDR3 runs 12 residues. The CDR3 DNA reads TGTGCCAGCGCGGGAACTAATGAAAAACTGTTTTTT. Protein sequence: CASAGTNEKLFF. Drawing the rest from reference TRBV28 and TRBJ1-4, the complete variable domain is DVKVTQSSRYLVKRTGEKVFLECVQDMDHENMFWYRQDPGLGLRLIYFSYDVKMKEKGDIPEGYSVSREKKERFSLILESASTNQTSMYLCASAGTNEKLFFGSGTQLSVL.

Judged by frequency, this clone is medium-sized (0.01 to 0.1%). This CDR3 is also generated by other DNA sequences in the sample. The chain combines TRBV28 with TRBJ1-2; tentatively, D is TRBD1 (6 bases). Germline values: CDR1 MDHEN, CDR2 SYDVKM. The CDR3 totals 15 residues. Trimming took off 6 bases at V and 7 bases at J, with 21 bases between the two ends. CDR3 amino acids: CASSRNPDRIGGYTF. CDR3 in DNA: TGTGCCAGCAGCCGAAACCCCGACAGGATAGGTGGCTACACCTTC.

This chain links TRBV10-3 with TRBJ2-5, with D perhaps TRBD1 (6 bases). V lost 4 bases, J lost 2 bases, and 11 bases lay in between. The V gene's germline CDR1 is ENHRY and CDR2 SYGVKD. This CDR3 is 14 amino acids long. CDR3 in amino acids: CAISGRQEQETQYF. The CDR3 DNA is TGTGCCATCAGTGGCCGACAGGAACAAGAGACCCAGTACTTC.

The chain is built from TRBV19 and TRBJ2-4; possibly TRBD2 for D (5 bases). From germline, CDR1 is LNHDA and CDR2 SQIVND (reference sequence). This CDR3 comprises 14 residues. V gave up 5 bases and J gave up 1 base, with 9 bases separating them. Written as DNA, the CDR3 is TGTGCCAGTAGTCGGGGAAGGGCCAAAAACATTCAGTACTTC. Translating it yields CASSRGRAKNIQYF.

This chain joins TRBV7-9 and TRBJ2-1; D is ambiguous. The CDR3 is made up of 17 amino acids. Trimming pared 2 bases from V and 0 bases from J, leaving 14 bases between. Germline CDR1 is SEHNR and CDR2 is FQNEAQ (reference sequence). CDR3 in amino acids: CASSLSMRHSSYNEQFF. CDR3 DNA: TGTGCCAGCAGCTTATCTATGCGGCATAGCTCCTACAATGAGCAGTTCTTC.

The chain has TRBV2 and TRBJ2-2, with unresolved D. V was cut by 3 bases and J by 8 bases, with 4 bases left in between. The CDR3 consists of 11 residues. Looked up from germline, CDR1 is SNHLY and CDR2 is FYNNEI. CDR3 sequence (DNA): TGTGCCAGCAGTGAGACAGGGGAGCTGTTTTTT. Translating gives CASSETGELFF. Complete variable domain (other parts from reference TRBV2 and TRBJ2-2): EPEVTQTPSHQVTQMGQEVILRCVPISNHLYFYWYRQILGQKVEFLVSFYNNEISEKSEIFDDQFSVERPDGSNFTLKIRSTKLEDSAMYFCASSETGELFFGEGSRLTVL.

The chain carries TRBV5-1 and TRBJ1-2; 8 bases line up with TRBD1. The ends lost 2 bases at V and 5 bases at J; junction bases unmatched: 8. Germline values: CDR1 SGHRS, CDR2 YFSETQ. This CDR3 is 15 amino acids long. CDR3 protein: CASSFFQTGDYGYTF. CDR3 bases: TGCGCCAGCAGCTTCTTTCAGACAGGGGATTATGGCTACACCTTC.

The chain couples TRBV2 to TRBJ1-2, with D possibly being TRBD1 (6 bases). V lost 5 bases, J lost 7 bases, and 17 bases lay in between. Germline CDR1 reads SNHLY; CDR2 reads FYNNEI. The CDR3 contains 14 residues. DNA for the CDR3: TGTGCCAGCAGTCCCTGGACAGTTCCGTCTGGCTACACCTTC. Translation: CASSPWTVPSGYTF.

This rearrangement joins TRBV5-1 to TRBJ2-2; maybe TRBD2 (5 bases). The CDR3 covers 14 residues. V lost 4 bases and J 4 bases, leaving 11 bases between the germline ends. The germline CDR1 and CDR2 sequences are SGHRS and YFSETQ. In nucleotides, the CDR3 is TGCGCCAGCAGCACTGGAGGTCCCACCGGGGAGCTGTTTTTT. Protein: CASSTGGPTGELFF.

The CDR3 sequence: CASSPRSRGHSGRGGTDTQYF. The CDR3 bases are TGTGCCAGCTCACCACGATCAAGGGGGCACAGCGGGAGGGGCGGCACAGATACGCAGTATTTT. The rearrangement uses TRBV18 and TRBJ2-3, with 10 positions matching TRBD2. CDR3 length: 21 residues. The V gene end was trimmed by 1 base and the J gene end by 1 base; junction bases not matched to a gene: 17. In germline, CDR1 is KGHSH, CDR2 LQKENI.